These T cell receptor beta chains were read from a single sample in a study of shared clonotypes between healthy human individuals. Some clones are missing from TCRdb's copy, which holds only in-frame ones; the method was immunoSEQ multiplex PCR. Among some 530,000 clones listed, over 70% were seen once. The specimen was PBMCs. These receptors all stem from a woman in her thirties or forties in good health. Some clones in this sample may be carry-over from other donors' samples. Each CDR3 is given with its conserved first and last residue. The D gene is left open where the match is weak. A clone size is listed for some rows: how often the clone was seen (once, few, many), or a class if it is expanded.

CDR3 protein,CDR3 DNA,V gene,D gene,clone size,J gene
CASSLDGANQPQHF,TGCGCCAGCTCCTTGGACGGGGCTAATCAGCCCCAGCATTTT,TRBV5-1,.,.,TRBJ1-5
CASSPETGVVQPQHF,TGTGCCAGCTCACCAGAGACAGGGGTTGTTCAGCCCCAGCATTTT,TRBV18,TRBD1,.,TRBJ1-5
CASSLRDYTGELFF,TGTGCCAGCAGCTTAAGGGACTACACCGGGGAGCTGTTTTTT,TRBV7-3,.,.,TRBJ2-2
CASSAASRTRYNEQFF,TGTGCCAGCAGCGCGGCTAGCCGTACCCGGTACAATGAGCAGTTCTTC,TRBV9,.,.,TRBJ2-1
CASSPLPTEDYGYTF,TGTGCCAGCAGCCCGCTCCCGACAGAAGACTATGGCTACACCTTC,TRBV9,.,.,TRBJ1-2
CAWSLYVTSGSYEQYF,TGTGCCTGGAGTCTATATGTGACTAGCGGTTCCTACGAGCAGTACTTC,TRBV30,TRBD2,many,TRBJ2-7
CASSDDRQETQYF,TGTGCCAGCTCAGACGACAGACAAGAGACCCAGTACTTC,TRBV18,.,.,TRBJ2-5
CASSPFSGTYEQYF,TGTGCCAGTAGTCCGTTTAGCGGGACTTACGAGCAGTACTTC,TRBV19,TRBD2,.,TRBJ2-7
CASGVGRNTIYF,TGTGCCAGCGGGGTCGGAAGAAACACCATATATTTT,TRBV28,.,.,TRBJ1-3
CASSYSNRVGYEQYF,TGTGCCAGCAGTTACTCGAACAGGGTCGGCTACGAGCAGTACTTC,TRBV6-5,.,.,TRBJ2-7
CASSPGQLEAFF,TGTGCCAGCTCACCAGGACAGCTTGAAGCTTTCTTT,TRBV18,.,.,TRBJ1-1
CASSIPLAGEAFF,TGTGCCAGTAGTATACCGCTAGCGGGTGAGGCTTTCTTT,TRBV19,.,many,TRBJ1-1
CASSPTGTGGFFGYTF,TGTGCCAGCAGCCCGACCGGGACAGGGGGTTTTTTTGGCTACACCTTC,TRBV4-2,TRBD1,.,TRBJ1-2
CASSHSRGQGVGTQYF,TGCGCCAGCAGCCACTCGAGAGGACAGGGGGTTGGGACCCAGTACTTC,TRBV4-3,TRBD1,few,TRBJ2-5
CASSKGLQETQYF,TGTGCCAGCAGCAAGGGACTACAAGAGACCCAGTACTTC,TRBV7-2,TRBD2,.,TRBJ2-5
CASSLGAGGKVTF,TGTGCCAGCAGCTTGGGGGCAGGGGGAAAGGTCACCTTC,TRBV5-6,TRBD1,once,TRBJ1-2
CASEGGFLNQPQHF,TGTGCCTCGGAAGGGGGGTTTCTAAATCAGCCCCAGCATTTT,TRBV19,.,.,TRBJ1-5
CASSLVPGQNYGYTF,TGTGCCAGCAGCTTAGTCCCGGGACAGAACTATGGCTACACCTTC,TRBV7-9,TRBD1,.,TRBJ1-2
CASSLDPTPTQYF,TGTGCCAGCAGCCTCGATCCGACCCCTACGCAGTATTTT,TRBV7-3,.,.,TRBJ2-3
CAISEFSGKVEQFF,TGTGCCATCAGTGAGTTTAGCGGGAAGGTTGAGCAGTTCTTC,TRBV10-3,TRBD2,few,TRBJ2-1
CASSWGGALNTEAFF,TGTGCCAGCAGTTGGGGGGGGGCCCTGAACACTGAAGCTTTCTTT,TRBV25-1,.,.,TRBJ1-1
CASHPPRGGNTEAFF,TGTGCCTCCCACCCCCCGCGCGGAGGGAACACTGAAGCTTTCTTT,TRBV30,.,.,TRBJ1-1
CASSRRTDTQYF,TGTGCCAGCAGCCGACGCACAGATACGCAGTATTTT,TRBV7-2,.,.,TRBJ2-3
CASSPGPDTTDTQYF,TGTGCCAGCTCACCAGGGCCGGACACCACAGATACGCAGTATTTT,TRBV18,.,.,TRBJ2-3
CASSLFPTATGELFF,TGCGCCAGCAGCTTGTTTCCCACGGCTACCGGGGAGCTGTTTTTT,TRBV5-1,.,.,TRBJ2-2
CASSFNRGRGETQYF,TGTGCCAGCAGTTTTAACAGAGGCCGCGGAGAGACCCAGTACTTC,TRBV28,.,.,TRBJ2-5
CASSEPGTSGRETQYF,TGCGCCAGCAGTGAGCCCGGGACTAGCGGGCGAGAGACCCAGTACTTC,TRBV10-2,TRBD2,.,TRBJ2-5